This entry is about one TCR beta chain. The target antigen is unknown. Between the trimmed V and J ends, which lost 4 bases and 6 bases, there was a span of 11 bases. The germline CDR1 and CDR2 sequences are SGHRS and YFSETQ. The CDR3 runs 13 residues. Notes on the study in general: Whole repertoires were not studied in the larger cohort, only one V-J beta rearrangement. Tumor Treg TCRs overlapped most with tumor naive CD4+ cells. In terms of TCR gene usage, tumor memory CD4+ T cells clustered together with blood and lymph node memory CD4+ cells, as well as with lymph node naive CD4+ cells.

After constant-region reverse-primer amplification, full-length variable regions underwent semi-nested PCR with Nested Universal Primer A. A single record per CDR3 protein comes from TCRdb applying MiXCR to the 5' RACE reads. The sample lists about 8,900 distinct CDR3 sequences; about a quarter were seen once. J is TRBJ2-1 and V is TRBV5-1; D is uncertain. This sequence originates from a female donor with breast cancer. The sequencing sample was made of naive CD4+ T cells sorted from a lymph node. Subset defined: naive CD4+ T cells, CD4+CD45RA+CD25-. The CDR3 bases are TGCGCCAGCAGCCCCCAGCTAGTCAATGAGCAGTTCTTC. It codes for CASSPQLVNEQFF.